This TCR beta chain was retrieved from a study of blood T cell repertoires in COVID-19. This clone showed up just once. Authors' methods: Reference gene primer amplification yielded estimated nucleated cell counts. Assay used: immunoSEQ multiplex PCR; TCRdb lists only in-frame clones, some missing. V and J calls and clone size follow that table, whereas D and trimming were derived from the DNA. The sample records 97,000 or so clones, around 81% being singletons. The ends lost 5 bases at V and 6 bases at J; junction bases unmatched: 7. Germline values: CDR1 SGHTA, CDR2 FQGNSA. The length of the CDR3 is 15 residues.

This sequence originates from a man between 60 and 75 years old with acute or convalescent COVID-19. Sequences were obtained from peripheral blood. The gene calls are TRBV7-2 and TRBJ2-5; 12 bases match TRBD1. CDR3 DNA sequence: TGTGCCAGCAGCCCCGGGACAGGGGGCTCGAAGACCCAGTACTTC. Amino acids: CASSPGTGGSKTQYF.